The subject of this entry is one T cell receptor beta chain. Trimming cost V 5 bases and J 1 base; bases outside gene matches: 6. The germline V gene encodes CDR1 SGHTA and CDR2 FQGTGA. The CDR3 totals 15 residues. The PCR used 60 Vbeta and 13 Jbeta primers. Using immunoSEQ multiplex PCR, the repertoire was profiled, and TCRdb retains in-frame clones only, with some absent. The sample lists over 200,000 clones, more than 75% occurring once. The sample is drawn from a study of cytomegalovirus exposure and HLA in healthy donors. This chain joins TRBV7-3 and TRBJ2-5; 8 bases are shared with TRBD2. The TCR originated in a man aged 35 to 55 in good health and CMV-seropositive. The sequencing input was PBMCs. The CDR3 DNA reads as TGTGCCAGCAGCCTCACTAGCGGACCCCAAGAGACCCAGTACTTC. This codes for CASSLTSGPQETQYF.